The 8 T cell receptor beta chains reported below all come from one sample, sequenced in a study of shared clonotypes between healthy human individuals (dated by TCRdb to about 2020). Libraries came from the immunoSEQ multiplex PCR assay. TCRdb stores this immuneACCESS table with in-frame sequences only. Part of the clones is absent; in the studies checked, under half of the shortfall reflects unresolved V genes, and no reason is known for the rest. In this sample the table shows 950,000 to 1,100,000 clones, around 76% of which occur a single time. The ten largest make up 1.4% of the sample. Material: memory CD4+ T cells sorted from blood. The intended sense of this specimen's cell subset or site label: CD45RA-negative fraction. These receptors originate from a man aged 18 to 35 in good health.

V usage is TRBV30 and J usage is TRBJ1-3; D gene ambiguous. V was clipped by 3 bases and J by 0 bases, with 9 bases between them. Germline CDR1 is GTSNPN and CDR2 is SVGIG (reference sequence). CDR3 size: 14 residues. The CDR3 DNA follows: TGTGCCTGGAGGCAGCTCAGCTCTGGAAACACCATATATTTT. This translates into CAWRQLSSGNTIYF.

The chain has TRBV11-3 and TRBJ1-6; D call uncertain. V was shortened by 0 bases and J by 10 bases, with 7 bases between the two germline ends. There are 13 residues in the CDR3. Germline CDR1 reads SGHNT; CDR2 reads YENEEA. The CDR3 spells CASSLDNNSPLHF. The CDR3 nucleotides are TGTGCCAGCAGCTTAGATAACAACTCACCCCTCCACTTT.

The V call is TRBV28, the J call TRBJ2-3; possibly TRBD1 for D (6 bases). Deletions cut 4 bases from V and 5 bases from J, with 13 bases between. Germline V CDR1 and CDR2: MDHEN, SYDVKM. The CDR3 spans 14 residues. CDR3 amino acids: CASSSGQMEDTQYF. Written as DNA, the CDR3 is TGTGCCAGCAGTTCCGGACAGATGGAAGATACGCAGTATTTT. The full variable domain, with the rest looked up from reference TRBV28 and TRBJ2-3, is DVKVTQSSRYLVKRTGEKVFLECVQDMDHENMFWYRQDPGLGLRLIYFSYDVKMKEKGDIPEGYSVSREKKERFSLILESASTNQTSMYLCASSSGQMEDTQYFGPGTRLTVL.

This clone has more than one count but fewer than ten. This sequence joins TRBV27 and TRBJ2-1, with 12 bases matching TRBD2. The V gene end was trimmed by 6 bases and the J gene end by 4 bases; junction bases not matched to a gene: 10. This CDR3 spans 17 amino acids. CDR1 MNHEY and CDR2 SMNVEV come from the germline V gene (reference sequence). The DNA of the CDR3 is TGTGCCAGCAGACGAACTAGCGGGGGGCCACTTTACAATGAGCAGTTCTTC. This translates into CASRRTSGGPLYNEQFF.

In its sample, this clone was seen a few times. This CDR3 reads CASGFTGGLNTIYF. CDR3 coding DNA: TGTGCTAGTGGTTTTACAGGGGGCTTAAACACCATATATTTT. J is TRBJ1-3 and V is TRBV12-5; 9 nucleotides match TRBD1. The V gene's germline CDR1 is LGHNT and CDR2 FRNRAP. V shed 3 bases and J 6 bases; nucleotides not matched to a gene: 3. The CDR3 consists of 14 residues.

The V call is TRBV5-4, the J call TRBJ2-3; perhaps TRBD2 as D (5 bases). V shed 4 bases and J shed 0 bases, with 9 bases lying between them. CDR1 and CDR2 from the germline V gene are SGHNT and YYREEE (reference sequence). The CDR3 length is 14 residues. This CDR3 is CASSRTLSTDTQYF. The DNA of the CDR3 is TGTGCCAGCAGCCGGACTCTAAGCACAGATACGCAGTATTTT.

In regard to this clone: The germline gene is not matched at one end of the junction; a read error may be the cause. The rearrangement joins TRBV7-7 to TRBJ2-5, with D possibly TRBD2 on 5 matching bases. The CDR3 extends over 16 amino acids. CDR1 is SSHAT and CDR2 is FNYEAQ in the germline V gene (reference sequence). This CDR3 is CASSPRGGLGGETQYF. The CDR3 nucleotides are TGTGCTAGCAGCCCCCGGGGTGGGTTAGGAGGAGAGACCCAGTACTTC.

The rearrangement links TRBV28 to TRBJ2-3; perhaps D is TRBD1 or TRBD2 (5 bases each). The germline CDR1 and CDR2 sequences are MDHEN and SYDVKM. There are 14 residues in the CDR3. With 4 bases removed from V and 6 bases from J, the gap between germline ends came to 14 bases. The CDR3, as DNA: TGTGCCAGCAGTTCCGGTCGGGGCCGGGATACGCAGTATTTT. Translating it yields CASSSGRGRDTQYF.